The sequence of this T cell receptor beta chain was determined in a study of regulatory T cells in long-lasting Graves disease. Study conclusions and caveats: Researchers examined only peripheral blood and not thyroid tissue.

The V and J ends lost 4 bases and 9 bases, in that order; junction bases with no gene match: 5. The CDR3 contains 15 residues. Germline assignment: CDR1 SEHNR and CDR2 FQNEAQ (reference sequence). Indicated time point: newly diagnosed GD, antithyroid drugs for less than 3 months. TCR sequences were obtained from RNA taken from PBMCs. CDR3 regions were amplified by Arm-PCR using iRepertoire HTBI primers to build TCR beta libraries. Each CDR3 protein gets one entry after TCRdb re-called the multiplex PCR reads with MiXCR. This sample has 450,000 to 500,000 distinct CDR3 sequences, with around 15% found just once. In this sample, this clonotype turned up many times. The antigen remains unidentified. Another study also made use of these data, one on T cells in Graves' hyperthyroidism and ophthalmopathy. In that study: HTBI primers were used for first-round RT-PCR of the TCR CDR3.

The chain carries TRBV7-9 and TRBJ2-1, with 14 positions matching TRBD2. Sequenced material: peripheral blood mononuclear cells (PBMCs), taken at new diagnosis, from a patient treated with antithyroid drugs. The sequence derives from a man aged 40-49 years with Graves disease. The CDR3 sequence: CASSSGLAGEVEQFF. The CDR3 DNA is TGTGCCAGCAGCTCGGGACTAGCGGGAGAGGTTGAGCAGTTCTTC. Full variable domain (missing parts from reference TRBV7-9 and TRBJ2-1): DTGVSQNPRHKITKRGQNVTFRCDPISEHNRLYWYRQTLGQGPEFLTYFQNEAQLEKSRLLSDRFSAERPKGSFSTLEIQRTEQGDSAMYLCASSSGLAGEVEQFFGPGTRLTVL.